This T cell receptor beta chain was sequenced in a study of OX40 agonist ivuxolimab in advanced cancers. Study-level background: The group had a mean age of around 60 years, ranged from roughly 23 to 79, and was less than 85% male. Under the entry rules, prior anti-PD-1, anti-PD-L1 or anti-CTLA-4 therapy was allowed, and roughly 43% had some.

About this clone: Its target is unknown.

The assay was immunoSEQ multiplex PCR, and TCRdb's table has in-frame clones only and misses some. Of 30,000 to 40,000 clones detected, roughly 84% appear once; the ten largest clones hold approximately 1.8%. Systemic immunosuppression or autoimmune disease history was grounds to exclude patients. Study observations and caveats: In general, CD8+ T cells held more expanded clones than CD4+ did, on average.

The sequence came from an adult with an advanced solid tumor such as melanoma, head and neck, liver or kidney cancer. This sample comprised CD4+ or CD8+ T cells sorted from blood, obtained in a trial of the OX40 agonist ivuxolimab.

The CDR3 reads CASSLTGTGANVLTF. The CDR3 nucleotides are TGTGCCAGCAGCTTAACGGGTACCGGGGCCAACGTCCTGACTTTC. V gene TRBV7-3 combines with J gene TRBJ2-6; D remains unclear. Germline V lookup: CDR1 SGHTA, CDR2 FQGTGA. V was cut by 0 bases and J by 4 bases, with 7 bases left in between. This CDR3 contains 15 residues.